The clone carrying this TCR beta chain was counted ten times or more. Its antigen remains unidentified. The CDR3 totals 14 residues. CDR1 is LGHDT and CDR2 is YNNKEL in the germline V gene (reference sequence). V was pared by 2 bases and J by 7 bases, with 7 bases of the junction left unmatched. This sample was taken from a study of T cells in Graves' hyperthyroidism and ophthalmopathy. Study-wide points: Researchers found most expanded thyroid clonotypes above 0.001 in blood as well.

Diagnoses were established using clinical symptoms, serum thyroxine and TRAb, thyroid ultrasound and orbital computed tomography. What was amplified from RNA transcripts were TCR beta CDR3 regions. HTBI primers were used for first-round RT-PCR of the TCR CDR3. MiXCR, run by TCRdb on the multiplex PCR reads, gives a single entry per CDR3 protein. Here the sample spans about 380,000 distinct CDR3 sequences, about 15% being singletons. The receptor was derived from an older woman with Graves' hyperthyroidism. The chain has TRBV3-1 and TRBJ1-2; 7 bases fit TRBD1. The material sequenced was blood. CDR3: CASSQKTGLSGYTF. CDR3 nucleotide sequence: TGTGCCAGCAGCCAAAAGACAGGGTTGTCTGGCTACACCTTC.